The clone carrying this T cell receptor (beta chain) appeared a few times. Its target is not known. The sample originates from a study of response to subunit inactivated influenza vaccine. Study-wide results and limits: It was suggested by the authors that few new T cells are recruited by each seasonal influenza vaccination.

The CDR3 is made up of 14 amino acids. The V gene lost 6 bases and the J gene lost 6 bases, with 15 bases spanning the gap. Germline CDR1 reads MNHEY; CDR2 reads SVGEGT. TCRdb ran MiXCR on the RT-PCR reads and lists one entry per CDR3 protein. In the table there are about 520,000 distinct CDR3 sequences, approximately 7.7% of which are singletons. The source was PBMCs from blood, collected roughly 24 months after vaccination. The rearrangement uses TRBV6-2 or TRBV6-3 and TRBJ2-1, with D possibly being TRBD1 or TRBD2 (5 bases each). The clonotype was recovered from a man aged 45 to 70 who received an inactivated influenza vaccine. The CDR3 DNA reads TGTGCCAGCAGGCCCGGGACCCTGGTCAATGAGCAGTTCTTC. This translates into CASRPGTLVNEQFF.